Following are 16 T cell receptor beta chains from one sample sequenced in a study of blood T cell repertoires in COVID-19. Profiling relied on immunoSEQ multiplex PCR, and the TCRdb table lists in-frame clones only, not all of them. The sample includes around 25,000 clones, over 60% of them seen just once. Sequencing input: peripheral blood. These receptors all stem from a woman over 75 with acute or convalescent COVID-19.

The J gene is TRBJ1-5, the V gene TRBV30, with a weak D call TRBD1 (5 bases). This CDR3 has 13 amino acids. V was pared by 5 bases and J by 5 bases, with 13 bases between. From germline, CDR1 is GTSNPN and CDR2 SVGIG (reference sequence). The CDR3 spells CAWSGGVDQPQHF. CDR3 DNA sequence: TGTGCCTGGTCCGGGGGGGTCGATCAGCCCCAGCATTTT. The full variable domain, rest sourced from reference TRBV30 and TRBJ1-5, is SQTIHQWPATLVQPVGSPLSLECTVEGTSNPNLYWYRQAAGRGLQLLFYSVGIGQISSEVPQNLSASRPQDRQFILSSKKLLLSDSGFYLCAWSGGVDQPQHFGDGTRLSIL.

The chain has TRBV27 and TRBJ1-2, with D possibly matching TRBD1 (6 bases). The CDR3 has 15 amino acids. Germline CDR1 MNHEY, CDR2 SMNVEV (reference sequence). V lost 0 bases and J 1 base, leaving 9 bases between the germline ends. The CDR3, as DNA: TGTGCCAGCAGTTTATCCACGGGACATAACTATGGCTACACCTTC. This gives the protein CASSLSTGHNYGYTF.

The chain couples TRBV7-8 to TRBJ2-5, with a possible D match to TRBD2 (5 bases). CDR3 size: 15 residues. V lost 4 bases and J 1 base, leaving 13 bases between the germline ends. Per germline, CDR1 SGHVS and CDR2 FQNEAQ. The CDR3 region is CASSSMAGSQETQYF. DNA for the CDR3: TGTGCCAGCAGCTCGATGGCGGGTTCCCAAGAGACCCAGTACTTC.

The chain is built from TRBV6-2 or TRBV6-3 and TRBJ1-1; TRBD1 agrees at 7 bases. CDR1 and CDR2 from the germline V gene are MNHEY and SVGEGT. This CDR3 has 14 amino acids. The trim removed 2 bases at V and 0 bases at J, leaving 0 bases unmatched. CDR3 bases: TGTGCCAGCAGTTACAGGGGGCTGAACACTGAAGCTTTCTTT. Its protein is CASSYRGLNTEAFF.

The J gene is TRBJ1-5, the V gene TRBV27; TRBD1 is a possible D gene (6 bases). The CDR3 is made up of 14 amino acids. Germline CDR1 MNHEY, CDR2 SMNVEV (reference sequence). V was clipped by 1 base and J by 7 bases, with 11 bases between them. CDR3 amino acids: CASSLWQGNQPQHF. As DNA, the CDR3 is TGTGCCAGCAGTTTATGGCAGGGGAACCAGCCCCAGCATTTT.

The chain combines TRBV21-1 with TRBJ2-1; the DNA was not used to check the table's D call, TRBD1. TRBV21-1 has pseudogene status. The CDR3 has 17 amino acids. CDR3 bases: TGTGCCAGCAGCAAAGCGCTCAAGGGGTTCCCCTACAATGAGCAGTTCTTC. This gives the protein CASSKALKGFPYNEQFF.

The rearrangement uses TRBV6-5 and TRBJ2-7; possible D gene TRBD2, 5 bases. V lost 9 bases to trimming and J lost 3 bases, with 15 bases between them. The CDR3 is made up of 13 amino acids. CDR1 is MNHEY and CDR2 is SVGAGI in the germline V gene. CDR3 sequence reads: CASALGELYEQYF. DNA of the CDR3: TGTGCCAGTGCGCTCGGGGAGCTCTACGAGCAGTACTTC.

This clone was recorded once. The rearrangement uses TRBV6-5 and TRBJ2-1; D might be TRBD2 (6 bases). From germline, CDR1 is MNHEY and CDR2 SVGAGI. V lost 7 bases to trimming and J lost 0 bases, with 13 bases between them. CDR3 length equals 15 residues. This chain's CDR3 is CASTTGRSSYNEQFF. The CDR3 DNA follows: TGTGCCAGCACCACCGGGAGAAGCTCCTACAATGAGCAGTTCTTC.

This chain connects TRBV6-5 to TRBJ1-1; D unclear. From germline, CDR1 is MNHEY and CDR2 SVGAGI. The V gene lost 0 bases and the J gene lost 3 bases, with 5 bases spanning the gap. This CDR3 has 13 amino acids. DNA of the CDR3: TGTGCCAGCAGTTACTCGTTCGACACTGAAGCTTTCTTT. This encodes CASSYSFDTEAFF.

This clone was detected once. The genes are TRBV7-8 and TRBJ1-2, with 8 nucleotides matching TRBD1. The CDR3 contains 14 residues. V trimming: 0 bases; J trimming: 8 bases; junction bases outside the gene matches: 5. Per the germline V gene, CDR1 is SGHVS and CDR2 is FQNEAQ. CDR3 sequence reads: CASSLAAGGRGYTF. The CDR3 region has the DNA TGTGCCAGCAGCTTAGCGGCAGGGGGCAGGGGCTACACCTTC.

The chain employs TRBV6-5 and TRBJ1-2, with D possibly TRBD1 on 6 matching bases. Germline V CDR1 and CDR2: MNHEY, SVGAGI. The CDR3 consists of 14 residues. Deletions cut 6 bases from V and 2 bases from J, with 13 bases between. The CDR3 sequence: CASSMTGVNYGYTF. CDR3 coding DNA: TGTGCCAGCAGCATGACAGGAGTCAACTATGGCTACACCTTC.

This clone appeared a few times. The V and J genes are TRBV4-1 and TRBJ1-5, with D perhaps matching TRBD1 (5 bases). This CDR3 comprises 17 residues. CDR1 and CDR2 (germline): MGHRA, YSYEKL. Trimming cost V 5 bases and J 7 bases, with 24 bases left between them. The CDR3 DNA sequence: TGCGCCAGCAGCATGGTTCCCCTCGGCCAGGGCGGACAGCCCCAGCATTTT. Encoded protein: CASSMVPLGQGGQPQHF.

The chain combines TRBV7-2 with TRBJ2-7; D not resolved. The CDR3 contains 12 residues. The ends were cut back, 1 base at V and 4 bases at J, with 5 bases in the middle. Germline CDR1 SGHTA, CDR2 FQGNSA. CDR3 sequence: CASSLGTYEQYF. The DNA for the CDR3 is TGTGCCAGCAGCTTAGGTACTTACGAGCAGTACTTC. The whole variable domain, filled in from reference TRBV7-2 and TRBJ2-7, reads GAGVSQSPSNKVTEKGKDVELRCDPISGHTALYWYRQSLGQGLEFLIYFQGNSAPDKSGLPSDRFSAERTGGSVSTLTIQRTQQEDSAVYLCASSLGTYEQYFGPGTRLTVT.

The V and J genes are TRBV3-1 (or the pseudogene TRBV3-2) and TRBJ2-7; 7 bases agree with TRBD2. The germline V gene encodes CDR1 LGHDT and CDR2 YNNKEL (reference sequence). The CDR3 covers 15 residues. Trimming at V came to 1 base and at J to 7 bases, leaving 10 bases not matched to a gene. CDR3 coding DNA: TGTGCCAGCAGCCAAGTCGGGGGGACCGCAGGAGAGCAGTACTTC. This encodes CASSQVGGTAGEQYF.

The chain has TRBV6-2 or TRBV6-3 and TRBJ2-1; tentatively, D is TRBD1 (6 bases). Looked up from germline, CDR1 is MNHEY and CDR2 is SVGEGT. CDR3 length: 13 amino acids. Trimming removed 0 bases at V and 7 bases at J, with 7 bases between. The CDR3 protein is CASSYSRGNEQFF. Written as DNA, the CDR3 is TGTGCCAGCAGTTACTCGAGGGGGAATGAGCAGTTCTTC.

The CDR3 nucleotides are TGTGCCTGGAGCGACCCGGGGACAGGGGCCCTTCGGGGCTATGGCTACACCTTC. Translating gives CAWSDPGTGALRGYGYTF. The chain uses TRBV30 and TRBJ1-2; 10 nucleotides align to TRBD1. Trimming removed 3 bases from V and 4 bases from J; junction bases left unmatched: 17. This CDR3 contains 18 residues. CDR1 is GTSNPN, CDR2 SVGIG, per germline (reference sequence).